The present TCR beta chain was sequenced within a study of Graves' ophthalmopathy and Graves' hyperthyroidism. Study observations and caveats: Blood also held most thyroid clonotypes expanded above 0.001 frequency.

Those donors who had ophthalmopathy presented with moderate-to-severe activity, a CAS of ≥3, a NOSPECS of ≥4 and a duration under 3 months. Fresh peripheral blood (approximately 9.5 ml) yielded the PBMCs. The authors amplified TCR beta CDR3 regions from RNA transcripts. First-round RT-PCR relied on HTBI primers, and a second-round multiplex PCR came next. MiXCR, run by TCRdb on the multiplex PCR reads, gives a single entry per CDR3 protein. Of 650,000 to 900,000 distinct CDR3 sequences in the sample, 40% were seen once. The V gene lost 6 bases and the J gene lost 1 base, with 5 bases spanning the gap. Germline assignment: CDR1 KGHDR and CDR2 SFDVKD. This CDR3 has 12 residues. In regard to this clonotype: The target antigen is unknown. A single base separates this from a much larger clone, so it may be a read error.

The rearrangement uses TRBV24-1 and TRBJ1-1; D remains unclear. Specimen: peripheral blood. This clonotype was obtained from an adult man with Graves' ophthalmopathy. The CDR3 protein is CATSFWNTEAFF. The CDR3 DNA reads TGTGCCACCAGTTTTTGGAACACTGAAGCTTTCTTT.